This T cell receptor beta chain was sequenced for a study of siplizumab effects on memory and regulatory T cells. Points from the study as a whole: Proliferating Tregs' suppressive function in siplizumab cultures went unconfirmed. The authors mapped only a minor fraction of alloreactive clones to unstimulated subsets.

The V end lost 5 bases, the J end lost 0 bases, and 11 bases lay between the germline ends. This CDR3 has 15 residues. CDR1 SGHVS and CDR2 FNYEAQ come from the germline V gene. Concerning this clone: Its cognate antigen is unknown.

Repertoires were generated with immunoSEQ multiplex PCR, while TCRdb's copy carries only in-frame clones and drops some. Of around 100,000 clones in the sample, over 85% were seen once. V usage is TRBV7-6 and J usage is TRBJ1-5, with a tentative D call TRBD1 (5 bases). The TCR was taken from a human donor in good health. Material for sequencing was non-Treg CD4+ T cells sorted from blood. CDR3 loop: CASSHRQYSNQPQHF. For the CDR3, the DNA is TGTGCCAGCAGCCATAGACAGTATAGCAATCAGCCCCAGCATTTT. The full variable domain, rest sourced from reference TRBV7-6 and TRBJ1-5, is GAGVSQSPRYKVTKRGQDVALRCDPISGHVSLYWYRQALGQGPEFLTYFNYEAQQDKSGLPNDRFSAERPEGSISTLTIQRTEQRDSAMYRCASSHRQYSNQPQHFGDGTRLSIL.